This T cell receptor (beta chain) originates from a study of shared clonotypes between healthy human individuals. This CDR3 is built from 15 residues. The germline V gene encodes CDR1 MNHEY and CDR2 SMNVEV (reference sequence). Unmatched junction bases numbered 4, after V lost 4 bases and J lost 0 bases. It was CD45RO-negative cells, positively selected for CCR7, that made up naive CD8 cells, with terminally differentiated effector memory CD45RA+ cells excluded. The repertoire was sequenced with immunoSEQ multiplex PCR; TCRdb's copy has only in-frame clones and lacks some. The sample includes about 2.1 million clones, around 93% seen only once; the top ten take approximately 1.6%.

The chain recombines TRBV27 with TRBJ2-7, with 9 bases that match TRBD2. Sequenced: naive CD8+ T cells from PBMCs. This TCR was recovered from a man between 18 and 35 years old in good health. Some clones in this sample may be carry-over from other donors' samples. CDR3 loop: CASSYSGGSSYEQYF. CDR3 coding DNA: TGTGCCAGCAGTTACAGCGGGGGGAGCTCCTACGAGCAGTACTTC.